The rows below give T cell receptor beta chains drawn from one sample of a study of PD-L1 blockade in urothelial cancer. Measured with immunoSEQ multiplex PCR; TCRdb has only the in-frame clones, and not every one. The sample records 50,000 or so clones, around 84% being singletons. The sequencing used PBMCs, collected around atezolizumab (anti-PD-L1) treatment. The receptor source for this set is a man between 60 and 75 years old with urothelial cancer. CDR3s include the opening cysteine and the closing phenylalanine or tryptophan. Expanded clones get a size class; other rows say once, few or many, or leave the size out.

V	length	J	size	CDR3
TRBV4-2	16	TRBJ2-3	.	CASSQGLAGGTDTQYF
TRBV5-1	19	TRBJ2-1	.	CASSLRALGDRGQFNEQFF
TRBV10-3	14	TRBJ1-5	.	CAISVYESHQPQHF
TRBV19	19	TRBJ2-6	few	CASSIVQGTSSRGANVLTF
TRBV7-8	18	TRBJ2-1	.	CASSLRPLSGNHYNEQFF
TRBV4-1	18	TRBJ1-2	once	CASSQDGPEAAVRAGYTF
TRBV6-4	16	TRBJ2-7	.	CASSVNPAGTGIVQYF
TRBV27	15	TRBJ2-1	.	CASLKQGLGPGEQFF
TRBV5-1	14	TRBJ2-7	.	CASSLGTDFYEQYF
TRBV13	13	TRBJ1-6	.	CASSSYRDSPLHF
TRBV18	11	TRBJ2-1	.	CASSPQAEQFF
TRBV9	12	TRBJ1-4	.	CASSFTVGELFF
TRBV25-1	14	TRBJ1-1	.	CASRTDRRNTEAFF
TRBV5-1	14	TRBJ2-7	.	CASSYDGGSYEQYF
TRBV5-4	14	TRBJ2-1	.	CASSFGGSSNEQFF
TRBV5-1	14	TRBJ1-4	.	CASSLARGNEKLFF